This TCR beta chain was documented in a study of blood T cell repertoires in COVID-19. The CDR3 is 13 residues long. J was trimmed by 7 bases and V by 5 bases; bases with no gene match: 5. Germline CDR1 SGHTS, CDR2 YDEGEE. Sequencing was performed with immunoSEQ multiplex PCR; in TCRdb, only in-frame clones are kept and a portion is missing. The table includes 300,000 to 350,000 clones, around nine tenths detected once. This receptor was obtained from a woman aged 18-35 years who had recovered from COVID-19. The genes are TRBV5-8 and TRBJ1-5; 8 bases align to TRBD1. The sequenced material came from peripheral blood. CDR3 amino acids: CASSTGGWQPQHF. CDR3 nucleotide sequence: TGTGCCAGCAGTACAGGGGGATGGCAGCCCCAGCATTTT.